Listed below are T cell receptor beta chains from one sample, sequenced in a study of CD8 T cells in Susac syndrome. In TCRdb, the immunoSEQ multiplex PCR reads were re-called with MiXCR into one record per CDR3 protein. This table has approximately 220,000 distinct CDR3 sequences, just under 95% appearing once. What was sequenced was CD4+ T cells from PBMCs. These receptors came from a human donor with multiple sclerosis. The CDR3 runs from the conserved cysteine through the conserved F or W. D genes are given only for firm matches. Not every row has a clone size; where given, it reads once, few, many or a size class.

V: TRBV20-1; size: once; D: TRBD2; J: TRBJ2-2; DNA: TGCAGTGCTAGGACGCCTAGCGGTAACACCGGGGAGCTGTTTTTT; CDR3: CSARTPSGNTGELFF
V: TRBV2; size: NA; D: NA; J: TRBJ2-7; DNA: TGTGCCAGCAGTATCGAAGGGTCCTACGAGCAGTACTTC; CDR3: CASSIEGSYEQYF
V: TRBV3-1; size: NA; D: NA; J: TRBJ2-7; DNA: TGTGCCAGCAGCCACTCGGACGAGCAGTACTTC; CDR3: CASSHSDEQYF
V: TRBV29-1; size: NA; D: NA; J: TRBJ2-1; DNA: TGCAGCGTCGGGACCGTTGTCGCCAATGAGCAGTTCTTC; CDR3: CSVGTVVANEQFF
V: TRBV7-2; size: NA; D: TRBD1; J: TRBJ1-5; DNA: TGTGCCAGCAGCTGGGATGCAGGGGGCCGTCAGCCCCAGCATTTT; CDR3: CASSWDAGGRQPQHF
V: TRBV29-1; size: NA; D: TRBD2; J: TRBJ2-4; DNA: TGCAGCGTGCAGGAGCGGGACCTTAAACCCATTTTCGCCAAAAACATTCAGTACTTC; CDR3: CSVQERDLKPIFAKNIQYF
V: TRBV20-1; size: NA; D: TRBD2; J: TRBJ2-7; DNA: TGCAGTGCTATCGGTCTAGCGGGGGGAAACTACGAGCAGTACTTC; CDR3: CSAIGLAGGNYEQYF
V: TRBV20-1; size: NA; D: TRBD2; J: TRBJ2-3; DNA: TGCAGTGCTAGCCGGACTAGCGGGATGATAAGCACAGATACGCAGTATTTT; CDR3: CSASRTSGMISTDTQYF
V: TRBV30; size: NA; D: NA; J: TRBJ1-1; DNA: TGTGCCTGGAGTGTACCAGCCCCCCAAGGGGCTTTCTTT; CDR3: CAWSVPAPQGAFF
V: TRBV30; size: NA; D: TRBD1; J: TRBJ2-7; DNA: TGTGCCGCCGGACAGGGAACCTACGAGCAGTACTTC; CDR3: CAAGQGTYEQYF